This T cell receptor beta chain was profiled in a study of CD8+ T cells in alopecia areata. It was cDNA, reverse transcribed from extracted RNA, that served as the sequencing template. Sequenced by immunoSEQ multiplex PCR; TCRdb stores in-frame clones only, minus some. Here the sample spans about 120,000 clones, 50% to 55% being singletons. Treatment denoted: oral pan-JAK inhibitor, 5-10 mg twice daily. Trimming removed 0 bases from V and 4 bases from J; junction bases left unmatched: 6. Germline V gives CDR1 SGHRS, CDR2 YFSETQ. This CDR3 region has 17 residues. V and J are TRBV5-1 and TRBJ2-2; 10 nucleotides match TRBD2. The TCR comes from a human donor with alopecia areata. This sample comprised CD4+ T cells sorted from blood, obtained at week 4, from a patient treated with tofacitinib. The CDR3 is CASSLVASSGSTGELFF. CDR3 DNA sequence: TGCGCCAGCAGCTTGGTTGCGTCTAGCGGGAGCACCGGGGAGCTGTTTTTT.